This is a list of T cell receptor beta chains from one sample in a study of T cell responses to AZD1222 COVID-19 vaccine. Produced via immunoSEQ multiplex PCR; TCRdb's table is partial and in-frame only. The sample records some 200,000 clones, more than 75% being singletons. Sample: peripheral blood, taken 28 days after the second AZD1222 dose. The receptors stem from an adult who received the AZD1222 COVID-19 vaccine. Each CDR3 is given with its conserved first and last residue. The order of the fields is J gene, clone size, D gene, V gene, CDR3 DNA, CDR3 protein. A D gene is named only where the DNA matches it firmly. Size is stated for part of the rows, as once, few or many counts, or as a class when the clone is expanded.

j_gene: TRBJ2-7
abundance: -
d_gene: TRBD2
v_gene: TRBV5-1
CDR3nt: TGCGCCAGCAGCTTGGCCGCGGCGGGAGCTAACGTCTACGAGCAGTACTTC
CDR3aa: CASSLAAAGANVYEQYF

j_gene: TRBJ2-5
abundance: -
d_gene: -
v_gene: TRBV20-1
CDR3nt: TGCAGTGCTAGTCCGCCTGCAGGAGAGACCCAGTACTTC
CDR3aa: CSASPPAGETQYF

j_gene: TRBJ2-7
abundance: -
d_gene: -
v_gene: TRBV18
CDR3nt: TGTGCCAGCTCACCGACCGGGGACATTGGCGAGCAGTACTTC
CDR3aa: CASSPTGDIGEQYF

j_gene: TRBJ2-7
abundance: -
d_gene: -
v_gene: TRBV7-8
CDR3nt: TGTGCCAGCAGCTTAAGTAGGAAATACTCCTACGAGCAGTACTTC
CDR3aa: CASSLSRKYSYEQYF

j_gene: TRBJ1-1
abundance: -
d_gene: -
v_gene: TRBV11-3
CDR3nt: TGTGCCAGCAGCTTACTCCAGGGCACTGAAGCTTTCTTT
CDR3aa: CASSLLQGTEAFF

j_gene: TRBJ1-3
abundance: -
d_gene: TRBD1
v_gene: TRBV28
CDR3nt: TGTGCCAGCAGGTCCTCCCGGGACAGGGGCAACACCATATATTTT
CDR3aa: CASRSSRDRGNTIYF

j_gene: TRBJ1-6
abundance: -
d_gene: TRBD1
v_gene: TRBV2
CDR3nt: TGTGCCAGCAGTCCGACGGACAGGGGGCGTTCACCCCTCCACTTT
CDR3aa: CASSPTDRGRSPLHF

j_gene: TRBJ2-7
abundance: -
d_gene: -
v_gene: TRBV19
CDR3nt: TGTGCCAGTAGTATAGCGGGGCGCGAGCAGTACTTC
CDR3aa: CASSIAGREQYF

j_gene: TRBJ2-1
abundance: -
d_gene: TRBD2
v_gene: TRBV24-1
CDR3nt: TGTGCCACCAGTGATCCGACTAGCGGATCCTCCTACAATGAGCAGTTCTTC
CDR3aa: CATSDPTSGSSYNEQFF

j_gene: TRBJ1-2
abundance: once
d_gene: -
v_gene: TRBV25-1
CDR3nt: TGTGCCAGCAGTCCCCCAGGACTGGGCTATGGCTACACCTTC
CDR3aa: CASSPPGLGYGYTF

j_gene: TRBJ1-5
abundance: -
d_gene: -
v_gene: TRBV7-3
CDR3nt: TGTGCCAGCGGCCTGGCAGAGAATCAGCCCCAGCATTTT
CDR3aa: CASGLAENQPQHF

j_gene: TRBJ1-1
abundance: -
d_gene: -
v_gene: TRBV6-5
CDR3nt: TGTGCCAGCAGTAGGGGGAGGGACACTGAAGCTTTCTTT
CDR3aa: CASSRGRDTEAFF

j_gene: TRBJ1-3
abundance: -
d_gene: TRBD1
v_gene: TRBV5-4
CDR3nt: TGTGCCAGCAGCGGAACCGGGACAGGGAAGAGAAGCTCTGGAAACACCATATATTTT
CDR3aa: CASSGTGTGKRSSGNTIYF

j_gene: TRBJ2-1
abundance: -
d_gene: -
v_gene: TRBV9
CDR3nt: TGTGCCAGCAGCGTAGTACAGTCTGGGTTGAATGAGCAGTTCTTC
CDR3aa: CASSVVQSGLNEQFF

j_gene: TRBJ2-5
abundance: once
d_gene: TRBD2
v_gene: TRBV28
CDR3nt: TGTGCCAGCACTAGCGGGAGCGAGGAGACCCAGTACTTC
CDR3aa: CASTSGSEETQYF

j_gene: TRBJ1-4
abundance: -
d_gene: -
v_gene: TRBV9
CDR3nt: TGTGCCAGCAGCGTAAGGGGGGGCGCCGGGGAAAAACTGTTTTTT
CDR3aa: CASSVRGGAGEKLFF

j_gene: TRBJ2-5
abundance: -
d_gene: -
v_gene: TRBV2
CDR3nt: TGTGCCAGCAGTGGAGGCGGTGCGCAAGAGACCCAGTACTTC
CDR3aa: CASSGGGAQETQYF

j_gene: TRBJ1-2
abundance: -
d_gene: TRBD1
v_gene: TRBV28
CDR3nt: TGTGCCAGCAGTCTGGGGGGACAGGGAGGAGGCTACACCTTC
CDR3aa: CASSLGGQGGGYTF

j_gene: TRBJ2-3
abundance: -
d_gene: TRBD2
v_gene: TRBV29-1
CDR3nt: TGCAGCGTTGAAACTAGCGGGAGCACAGATACGCAGTATTTT
CDR3aa: CSVETSGSTDTQYF

j_gene: TRBJ2-7
abundance: -
d_gene: -
v_gene: TRBV2
CDR3nt: TGTGCCAGCAGTGAAGGGTCGCAGGGTAGCAACGAGCAGTACTTC
CDR3aa: CASSEGSQGSNEQYF

j_gene: TRBJ2-1
abundance: -
d_gene: -
v_gene: TRBV5-5
CDR3nt: TGTGCCAGTAGGGCTTCCGCTTCTAATGAGCAGTTCTTC
CDR3aa: CASRASASNEQFF

j_gene: TRBJ2-7
abundance: -
d_gene: TRBD2
v_gene: TRBV5-4
CDR3nt: TGTGCCAGCAGCTTGGCGGGACTAGCGGGCCTCCGAGACGAGCAGTACTTC
CDR3aa: CASSLAGLAGLRDEQYF

j_gene: TRBJ2-1
abundance: -
d_gene: -
v_gene: TRBV28
CDR3nt: TGTGCCAGCAGATTGTCGGTGGGGAATGAGCAGTTCTTC
CDR3aa: CASRLSVGNEQFF

j_gene: TRBJ2-1
abundance: -
d_gene: -
v_gene: TRBV11-2
CDR3nt: TGTGCCAGCAGCTTAGATCGAGGGACCTACAATGAGCAGTTCTTC
CDR3aa: CASSLDRGTYNEQFF

j_gene: TRBJ2-2
abundance: -
d_gene: TRBD2
v_gene: TRBV23-1
CDR3nt: TGCGCCCCCCCCGAAGCGGGAGATGGGGGCACCGGGGAGCTGTTTTTT
CDR3aa: CAPPEAGDGGTGELFF

j_gene: TRBJ2-2
abundance: -
d_gene: TRBD2
v_gene: TRBV7-3
CDR3nt: TGTGCCAGCAGCTTAAGGCCAGCGGGAGGACCCTCGACCGGGGAGCTGTTTTTT
CDR3aa: CASSLRPAGGPSTGELFF

j_gene: TRBJ2-7
abundance: -
d_gene: TRBD1
v_gene: TRBV5-1
CDR3nt: TGCGCCAGCGCCAGGGGGCCTTCCTACGAGCAGTACTTC
CDR3aa: CASARGPSYEQYF

j_gene: TRBJ1-5
abundance: -
d_gene: -
v_gene: TRBV5-1
CDR3nt: TGCGCCAGCAGCTTGGGGGAGGGGGATAGCAATCAGCCCCAGCATTTT
CDR3aa: CASSLGEGDSNQPQHF

j_gene: TRBJ2-1
abundance: -
d_gene: TRBD1
v_gene: TRBV28
CDR3nt: TGTGCCAGCAGTCCACCGGGACAGGGGGGCAATGAGCAGTTCTTC
CDR3aa: CASSPPGQGGNEQFF

j_gene: TRBJ1-3
abundance: -
d_gene: TRBD1
v_gene: TRBV19
CDR3nt: TGTGCCAGTAGTATAGGGACAGGCACTGGAAACACCATATATTTT
CDR3aa: CASSIGTGTGNTIYF

j_gene: TRBJ2-2
abundance: -
d_gene: TRBD2
v_gene: TRBV5-1
CDR3nt: TGCGCCAGCAGCACAGGGACTAGCGGGAGGAACACCGGGGAGCTGTTTTTT
CDR3aa: CASSTGTSGRNTGELFF

j_gene: TRBJ1-2
abundance: -
d_gene: TRBD1
v_gene: TRBV28
CDR3nt: TGTGCCATTGCCGGGACAGGGGGAAACTATGGCTACACCTTC
CDR3aa: CAIAGTGGNYGYTF

j_gene: TRBJ2-3
abundance: -
d_gene: -
v_gene: TRBV30
CDR3nt: TGTGCCTGGAGCGGGAGTGCAGATACGCAGTATTTT
CDR3aa: CAWSGSADTQYF

j_gene: TRBJ1-3
abundance: -
d_gene: -
v_gene: TRBV29-1
CDR3nt: TGCAGCATTACAGGCTCTGGAAACACCATATATTTT
CDR3aa: CSITGSGNTIYF

j_gene: TRBJ1-1
abundance: -
d_gene: -
v_gene: TRBV7-2
CDR3nt: TGTGCCAGCAGCCCGGCCCCCTCCCGGAACACTGAAGCTTTCTTT
CDR3aa: CASSPAPSRNTEAFF

j_gene: TRBJ1-5
abundance: -
d_gene: TRBD1
v_gene: TRBV7-9
CDR3nt: TGTGCCAGCAGTCCCGGACAGGGAGATCAGCCCCAGCATTTT
CDR3aa: CASSPGQGDQPQHF

j_gene: TRBJ2-7
abundance: -
d_gene: -
v_gene: TRBV30
CDR3nt: TGTGCCTGGAGTGGCGGGACCACCGAGCAGTACTTC
CDR3aa: CAWSGGTTEQYF

j_gene: TRBJ1-6
abundance: -
d_gene: TRBD1
v_gene: TRBV24-1
CDR3nt: TGTGCCACCAGTGAGGACGGGACAGCTAATTCACCCCTCCACTTT
CDR3aa: CATSEDGTANSPLHF

j_gene: TRBJ2-5
abundance: -
d_gene: TRBD1
v_gene: TRBV10-3
CDR3nt: TGTGCCATCAGTGGGACAGGGGTTGGGGAGACCCAGTACTTC
CDR3aa: CAISGTGVGETQYF

j_gene: TRBJ2-2
abundance: -
d_gene: TRBD2
v_gene: TRBV2
CDR3nt: TGTGCCCTCGGGCTAGCGGCAATAGGCACCGGGGAGCTGTTTTTT
CDR3aa: CALGLAAIGTGELFF

j_gene: TRBJ2-1
abundance: -
d_gene: TRBD1
v_gene: TRBV28
CDR3nt: TGTGCCAGCAGTTTATTGGGACAGGGGAACAATGAGCAGTTCTTC
CDR3aa: CASSLLGQGNNEQFF

j_gene: TRBJ2-3
abundance: -
d_gene: TRBD2
v_gene: TRBV7-7
CDR3nt: TGTGCTAGCAGCCCCCCCGGGCTAGCGGGAGCAGATACGCAGTATTTT
CDR3aa: CASSPPGLAGADTQYF

j_gene: TRBJ1-2
abundance: -
d_gene: TRBD1
v_gene: TRBV19
CDR3nt: TGTGCCAGTAGTCTCGGACAGGGACAAGGCTACACCTTC
CDR3aa: CASSLGQGQGYTF

j_gene: TRBJ2-7
abundance: once
d_gene: TRBD1
v_gene: TRBV27
CDR3nt: TGTGCCAGCAGTTCCCCCTCCGGGACAGGGAAGGGGAGCTCCTACGAGCAGTACTTC
CDR3aa: CASSSPSGTGKGSSYEQYF

j_gene: TRBJ2-1
abundance: -
d_gene: TRBD2
v_gene: TRBV15
CDR3nt: TGTGCCACCTCTGCGGCTAGCGGGAGGGCCTACAATGAGCAGTTCTTC
CDR3aa: CATSAASGRAYNEQFF

j_gene: TRBJ2-5
abundance: -
d_gene: -
v_gene: TRBV28
CDR3nt: TGTGCCAGCAGTTTGACGGTTTTGGACGGAGAGACCCAGTACTTC
CDR3aa: CASSLTVLDGETQYF

j_gene: TRBJ2-7
abundance: -
d_gene: -
v_gene: TRBV10-3
CDR3nt: TGTGCCATCAGGGACTCCTACCTGGGGGAGCAGTACTTC
CDR3aa: CAIRDSYLGEQYF

j_gene: TRBJ1-2
abundance: few
d_gene: -
v_gene: TRBV19
CDR3nt: TGTGCCAGTAGTACTGGGGAGGGCTATGGCTACACCTTC
CDR3aa: CASSTGEGYGYTF

j_gene: TRBJ2-2
abundance: -
d_gene: -
v_gene: TRBV3-1/TRBV3-2
CDR3nt: TGTGCCAGCAGCCCTCTACAGGGGGGGCCGGGGACCGGGGAGCTGTTTTTT
CDR3aa: CASSPLQGGPGTGELFF

j_gene: TRBJ2-4
abundance: -
d_gene: TRBD2
v_gene: TRBV4-3
CDR3nt: TGCGCCAGCATTCTAGCGGGAACCGAAAACATTCAGTACTTC
CDR3aa: CASILAGTENIQYF

j_gene: TRBJ2-3
abundance: -
d_gene: -
v_gene: TRBV7-2
CDR3nt: TGTGCCAGCAGCTGGATCCCAGATACGCAGTATTTT
CDR3aa: CASSWIPDTQYF

j_gene: TRBJ1-5
abundance: -
d_gene: -
v_gene: TRBV27
CDR3nt: TGTGCCAGCAGTGAACAGGGAGGTCAGCCCCAGCATTTT
CDR3aa: CASSEQGGQPQHF

j_gene: TRBJ2-7
abundance: -
d_gene: TRBD1
v_gene: TRBV5-1
CDR3nt: TGCGCCAGCAGCTTGGTCGGGACAGTCTCCTACGAGCAGTACTTC
CDR3aa: CASSLVGTVSYEQYF

j_gene: TRBJ2-2
abundance: -
d_gene: TRBD2
v_gene: TRBV4-1
CDR3nt: TGCGCCAGCAGCCAAGAAATCGGGCGGGAGGGCACCGGGGAGCTGTTTTTT
CDR3aa: CASSQEIGREGTGELFF